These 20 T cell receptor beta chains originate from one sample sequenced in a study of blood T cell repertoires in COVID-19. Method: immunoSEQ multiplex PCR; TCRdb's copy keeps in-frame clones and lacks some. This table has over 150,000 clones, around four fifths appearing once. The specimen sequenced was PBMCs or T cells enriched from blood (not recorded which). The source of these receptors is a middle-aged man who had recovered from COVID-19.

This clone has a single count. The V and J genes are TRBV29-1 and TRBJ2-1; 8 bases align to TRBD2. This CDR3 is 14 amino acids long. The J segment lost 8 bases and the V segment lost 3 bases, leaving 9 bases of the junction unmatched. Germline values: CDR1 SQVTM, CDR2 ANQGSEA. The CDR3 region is CSVDPGLAGYEQFF. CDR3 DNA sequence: TGCAGCGTTGACCCCGGACTAGCCGGCTATGAGCAGTTCTTC.

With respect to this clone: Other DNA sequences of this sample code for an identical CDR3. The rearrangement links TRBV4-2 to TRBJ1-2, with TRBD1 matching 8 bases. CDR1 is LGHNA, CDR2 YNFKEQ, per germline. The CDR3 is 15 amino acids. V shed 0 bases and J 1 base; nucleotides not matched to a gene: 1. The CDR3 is CASSQEGQGNYGYTF. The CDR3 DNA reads TGTGCCAGCAGCCAAGAAGGACAGGGTAACTATGGCTACACCTTC.

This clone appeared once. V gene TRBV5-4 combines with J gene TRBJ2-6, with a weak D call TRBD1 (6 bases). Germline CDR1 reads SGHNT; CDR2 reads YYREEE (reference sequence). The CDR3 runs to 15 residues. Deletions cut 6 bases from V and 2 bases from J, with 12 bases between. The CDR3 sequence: CASTPDRPGANVLTF. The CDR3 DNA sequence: TGTGCCAGCACCCCCGACAGGCCTGGGGCCAACGTCCTGACTTTC.

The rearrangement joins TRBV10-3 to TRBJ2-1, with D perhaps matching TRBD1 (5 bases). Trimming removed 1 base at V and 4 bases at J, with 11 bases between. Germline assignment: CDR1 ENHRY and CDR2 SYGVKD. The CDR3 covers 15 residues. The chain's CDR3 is CAISELGAEYNEQFF. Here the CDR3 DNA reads TGTGCCATCAGTGAGTTAGGGGCGGAGTACAATGAGCAGTTCTTC.

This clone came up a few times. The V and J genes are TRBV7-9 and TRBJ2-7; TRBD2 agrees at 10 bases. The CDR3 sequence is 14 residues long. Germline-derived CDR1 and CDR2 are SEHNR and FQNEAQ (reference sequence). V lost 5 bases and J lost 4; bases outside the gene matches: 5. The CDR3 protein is CASSPGTSVYEQYF. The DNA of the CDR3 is TGTGCCAGCAGCCCCGGGACTAGCGTGTACGAGCAGTACTTC.

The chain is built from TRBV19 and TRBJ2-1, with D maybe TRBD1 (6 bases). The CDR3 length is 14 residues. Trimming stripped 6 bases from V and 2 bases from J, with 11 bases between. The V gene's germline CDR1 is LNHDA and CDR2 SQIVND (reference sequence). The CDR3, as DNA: TGTGCCAGTAGCGTGAGACAGGCCTACAATGAGCAGTTCTTC. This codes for CASSVRQAYNEQFF.

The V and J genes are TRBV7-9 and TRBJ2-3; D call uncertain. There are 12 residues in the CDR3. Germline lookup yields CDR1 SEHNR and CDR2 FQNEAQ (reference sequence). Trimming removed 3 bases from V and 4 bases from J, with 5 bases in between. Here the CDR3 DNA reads TGTGCCAGCAGCTTGGGCGCAGATACGCAGTATTTT. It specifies CASSLGADTQYF.

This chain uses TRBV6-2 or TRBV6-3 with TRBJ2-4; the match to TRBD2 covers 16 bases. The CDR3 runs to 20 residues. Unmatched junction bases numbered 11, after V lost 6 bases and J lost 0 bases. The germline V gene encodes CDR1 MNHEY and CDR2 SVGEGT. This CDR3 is CASSLRPGLAGGLAKNIQYF. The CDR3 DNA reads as TGTGCCAGCAGCCTCAGACCGGGACTAGCGGGAGGGTTAGCCAAAAACATTCAGTACTTC.

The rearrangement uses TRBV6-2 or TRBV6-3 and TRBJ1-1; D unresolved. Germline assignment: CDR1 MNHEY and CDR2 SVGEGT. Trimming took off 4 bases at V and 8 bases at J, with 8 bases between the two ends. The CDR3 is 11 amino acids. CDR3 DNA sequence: TGTGCCAGCAGTTGGAGGCGGGAAGCTTTCTTT. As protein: CASSWRREAFF.

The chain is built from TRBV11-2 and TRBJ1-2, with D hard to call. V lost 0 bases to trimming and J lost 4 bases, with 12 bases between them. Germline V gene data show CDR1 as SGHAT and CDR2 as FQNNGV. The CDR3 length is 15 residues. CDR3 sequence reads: CASSLDQVTVYGYTF. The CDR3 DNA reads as TGTGCCAGCAGCTTAGATCAGGTCACCGTCTATGGCTACACCTTC. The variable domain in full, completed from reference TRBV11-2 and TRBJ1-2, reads EAGVAQSPRYKIIEKRQSVAFWCNPISGHATLYWYQQILGQGPKLLIQFQNNGVVDDSQLPKDRFSAERLKGVDSTLKIQPAKLEDSAVYLCASSLDQVTVYGYTFGSGTRLTVV.

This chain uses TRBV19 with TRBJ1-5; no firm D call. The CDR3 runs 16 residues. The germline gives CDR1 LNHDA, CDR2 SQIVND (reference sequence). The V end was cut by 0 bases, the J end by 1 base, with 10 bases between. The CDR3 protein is CASSIDRGISNQPQHF. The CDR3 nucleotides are TGTGCCAGTAGTATAGATCGGGGTATCAGCAATCAGCCCCAGCATTTT.

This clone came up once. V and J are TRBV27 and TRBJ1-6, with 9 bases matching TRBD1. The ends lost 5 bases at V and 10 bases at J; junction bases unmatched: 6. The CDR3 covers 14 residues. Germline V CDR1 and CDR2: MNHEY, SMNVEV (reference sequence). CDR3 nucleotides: TGTGCCAGCAGTCCCGGGACAGGGTACTCACCCCTCCACTTT. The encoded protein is CASSPGTGYSPLHF.

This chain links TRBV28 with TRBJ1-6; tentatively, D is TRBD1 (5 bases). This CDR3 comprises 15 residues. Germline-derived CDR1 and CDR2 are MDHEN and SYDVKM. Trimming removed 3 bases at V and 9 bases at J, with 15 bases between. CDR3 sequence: CASSFKGAQGSPLHF. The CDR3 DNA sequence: TGTGCCAGCAGTTTTAAAGGGGCGCAAGGTTCACCCCTCCACTTT.

CDR3 DNA sequence: TGTGCCAGTAGTGATGGGACTAGCCGCTACTACAATGAGCAGTTCTTC. It is translated as CASSDGTSRYYNEQFF. V gene TRBV19 combines with J gene TRBJ2-1; 9 nucleotides line up with TRBD2. Germline CDR1 reads LNHDA; CDR2 reads SQIVND (reference sequence). This CDR3 has 16 amino acids. J was trimmed by 3 bases and V by 5 bases; bases with no gene match: 8.

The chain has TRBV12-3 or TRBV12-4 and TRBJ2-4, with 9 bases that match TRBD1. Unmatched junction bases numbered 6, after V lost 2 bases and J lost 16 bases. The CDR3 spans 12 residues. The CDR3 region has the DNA TGTGCCAGCAGTTTAATCGGACAGGGGTGTTACTTC. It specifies CASSLIGQGCYF.

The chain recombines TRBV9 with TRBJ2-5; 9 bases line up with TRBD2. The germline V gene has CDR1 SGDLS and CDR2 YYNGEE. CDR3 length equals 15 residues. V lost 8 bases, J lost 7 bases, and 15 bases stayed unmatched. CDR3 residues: CASSPGSGGLGTQYF. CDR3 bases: TGTGCCAGTTCCCCGGGTAGCGGGGGATTGGGGACCCAGTACTTC.

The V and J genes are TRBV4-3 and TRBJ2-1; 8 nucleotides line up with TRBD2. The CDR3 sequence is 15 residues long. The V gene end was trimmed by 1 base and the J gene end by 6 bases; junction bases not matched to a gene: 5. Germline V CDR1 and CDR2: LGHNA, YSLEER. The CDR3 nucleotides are TGCGCCAGCAGCCAAGCGGGAGGGCCGGGCAATGAGCAGTTCTTC. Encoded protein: CASSQAGGPGNEQFF.

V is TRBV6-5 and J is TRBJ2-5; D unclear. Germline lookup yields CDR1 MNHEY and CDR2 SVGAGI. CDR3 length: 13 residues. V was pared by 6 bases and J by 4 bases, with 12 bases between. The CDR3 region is CASSPAPRETQYF. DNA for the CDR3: TGTGCCAGCAGCCCCGCCCCCAGAGAGACCCAGTACTTC.

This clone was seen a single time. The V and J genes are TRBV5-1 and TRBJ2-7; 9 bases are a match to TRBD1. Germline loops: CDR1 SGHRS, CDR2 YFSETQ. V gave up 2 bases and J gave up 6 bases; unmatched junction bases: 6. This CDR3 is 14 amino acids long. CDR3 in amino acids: CASSFSGQGAEQYF. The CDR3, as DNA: TGCGCCAGCAGCTTCTCGGGACAGGGTGCCGAGCAGTACTTC.

The CDR3 nucleotides are TGTGCCAGCAGTGATGGGACAGGGGGCGAAGATACGCAGTATTTT. Translated, it gives CASSDGTGGEDTQYF. The gene calls are TRBV2 and TRBJ2-3, with 12 bases lining up with TRBD1. CDR3 length: 15 residues. The ends lost 3 bases at V and 5 bases at J; junction bases unmatched: 3. The germline gives CDR1 SNHLY, CDR2 FYNNEI.